The sequence of this TCR beta chain was determined in a study of OX40 agonist ivuxolimab in advanced cancers. At the level of the study: Past anti-PD-1, anti-PD-L1 or anti-CTLA-4 therapy was accepted, and 40% had received some. General observations from the study: People who partly responded at 0.1-3.0 mg/kg had some of the least clonal expansion seen. Low normalized T-cell clonal expansion was additionally recorded for some nonresponders.

The CDR3 runs 16 residues. V lost 3 bases to trimming and J lost 1 base, with 13 bases between them. Germline assignment: CDR1 MDHEN and CDR2 SYDVKM. Sequencing was performed with immunoSEQ multiplex PCR; in TCRdb, only in-frame clones are kept and a portion is missing. The repertoire includes 25,000 to 30,000 clones, approximately 86% of them detected once, and around 27% sits in the top ten. Of note for this clone: Antigen unknown.

Anyone with autoimmune disease history or systemic immunosuppression was excluded. Sequencing used CD4+ or CD8+ T cells sorted from blood, obtained in a trial of the OX40 agonist ivuxolimab. This sequence was found in an adult with an advanced solid tumor such as melanoma, head and neck, liver or kidney cancer. This chain uses TRBV28 with TRBJ1-5; tentative D call: TRBD1 (5 bases). The CDR3 nucleotides are TGTGCCAGCAGTTTTTTATATCGGGGGAGCAATCAGCCCCAGCATTTT. Translated, it gives CASSFLYRGSNQPQHF.